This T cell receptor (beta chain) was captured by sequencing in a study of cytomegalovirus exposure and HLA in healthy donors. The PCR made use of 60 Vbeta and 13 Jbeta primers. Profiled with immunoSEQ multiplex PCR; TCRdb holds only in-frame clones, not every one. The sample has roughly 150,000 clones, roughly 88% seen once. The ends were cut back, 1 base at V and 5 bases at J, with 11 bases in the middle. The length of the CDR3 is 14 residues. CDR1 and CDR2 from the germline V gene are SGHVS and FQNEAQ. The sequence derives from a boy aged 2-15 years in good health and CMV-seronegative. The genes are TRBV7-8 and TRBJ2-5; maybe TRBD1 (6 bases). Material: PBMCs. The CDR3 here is CASSLGTGRETQYF. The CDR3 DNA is TGTGCCAGCAGCTTAGGTACAGGGCGGGAGACCCAGTACTTC. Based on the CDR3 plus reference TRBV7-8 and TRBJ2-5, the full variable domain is GAGVSQSPRYKVAKRGQDVALRCDPISGHVSLFWYQQALGQGPEFLTYFQNEAQLDKSGLPSDRFFAERPEGSVSTLKIQRTQQEDSAVYLCASSLGTGRETQYFGPGTRLLVL.